This TCR beta chain was sequenced in a study of T cell changes during pregnancy in multiple sclerosis. Sequencing was performed with immunoSEQ multiplex PCR; in TCRdb, only in-frame clones are kept and a portion is missing. This table holds approximately 50,000 clones, approximately 93% found once. Germline loops: CDR1 SGHRS, CDR2 YFSETQ. Trimming removed 2 bases from V and 4 bases from J, with 15 bases in between. The CDR3 spans 15 residues. V gene TRBV5-1 combines with J gene TRBJ1-1; possible D gene TRBD1, 6 bases. This TCR came from a female donor with multiple sclerosis, enrolled in a pregnancy study. Sequencing was performed on CD4+ T cells from peripheral blood mononuclear cells, taken in the third trimester of pregnancy. The CDR3 DNA sequence: TGCGCCAGCAGCTTAGAAACAGGGTGGGTCACTGAAGCTTTCTTT. Translated, it gives CASSLETGWVTEAFF.